The rows below give T cell receptor beta chains drawn from one sample of a study of blood T cell repertoires in COVID-19. Libraries were prepared by immunoSEQ multiplex PCR; TCRdb keeps only in-frame clonotypes and omits some of them. This table holds 45,000 to 70,000 clones, 81% found once. Sequenced: peripheral blood. These receptor sequences come from an elderly woman with active or convalescent COVID-19. CDR3s include the opening cysteine and the closing phenylalanine or tryptophan. D genes are given only for firm matches. Only part of the rows carry a size: once, few, many, or a class if the clone is expanded.

size	D	J	V	CDR3	DNA
-	TRBD1	TRBJ2-1	TRBV11-3	CASSATGDHEQFF	TGTGCCAGCAGCGCTACAGGGGATCATGAGCAGTTCTTC
-	-	TRBJ1-5	TRBV12-3/TRBV12-4	CASSPKSNQPQHF	TGTGCCAGCAGTCCTAAAAGCAATCAGCCCCAGCATTTT
-	TRBD1	TRBJ2-7	TRBV6-5	CASSLLSGGDVYEQYF	TGTGCCAGCAGTTTACTCTCAGGGGGTGACGTCTACGAGCAGTACTTC
many	-	TRBJ1-6	TRBV5-1	CASSLVGGERNSPLHF	TGCGCCAGCAGCTTGGTCGGCGGGGAAAGGAATTCACCCCTCCACTTT
few	TRBD1	TRBJ1-2	TRBV7-8	CASSSTRTGTGYGYTF	TGTGCCAGCAGCTCCACACGAACCGGGACAGGTTATGGCTACACCTTC
-	-	TRBJ1-6	TRBV7-2	CASSLADRPPLHF	TGTGCCAGCAGCTTAGCCGACAGGCCCCCCCTCCACTTT
once	-	TRBJ1-2	TRBV20-1	CSARIQNGYTF	TGCAGTGCTAGAATTCAGAATGGCTACACCTTC
-	TRBD1	TRBJ1-1	TRBV6-2/TRBV6-3	CASSRRQGMNTEAFF	TGTGCCAGCAGTCGACGACAGGGGATGAACACTGAAGCTTTCTTT
-	TRBD2	TRBJ2-3	TRBV10-3	CAISESPSSGGSDTQYF	TGTGCCATCAGTGAGTCTCCATCTAGCGGGGGGTCAGATACGCAGTATTTT
-	-	TRBJ2-3	TRBV5-6	CASSPLDRKDTQYF	TGTGCCAGCAGCCCCCTAGATCGGAAAGATACGCAGTATTTT
-	-	TRBJ1-5	TRBV24-1	CATSDSVTASGPQHF	TGTGCCACCAGTGATTCCGTCACCGCGTCAGGGCCCCAGCATTTT
-	-	TRBJ1-1	TRBV27	CASSFLQGNTEAFF	TGTGCCAGCAGTTTCCTACAGGGGAACACTGAAGCTTTCTTT
-	TRBD1	TRBJ2-1	TRBV9	CASSPGTGFFNEQFF	TGTGCCAGCAGCCCCGGGACAGGTTTTTTCAATGAGCAGTTCTTC
-	-	TRBJ1-3	TRBV5-1	CASSIAGDSGNTIYF	TGCGCCAGCAGCATCGCAGGGGACTCTGGAAACACCATATATTTT
-	TRBD1	TRBJ1-2	TRBV24-1	CATSDAGTGVGYTF	TGTGCCACCAGTGATGCCGGGACAGGGGTTGGCTACACCTTC
-	TRBD1	TRBJ1-5	TRBV6-5	CASSRQGYSNQPQHF	TGTGCCAGCAGTCGACAGGGCTATAGCAATCAGCCCCAGCATTTT
-	TRBD2	TRBJ2-1	TRBV10-3	CAIRPGGALGEQFF	TGTGCCATCAGGCCCGGGGGGGCCCTGGGTGAGCAGTTCTTC
-	-	TRBJ1-3	TRBV7-8	CASSLVTGLGGGNTIYF	TGTGCCAGCAGCTTAGTTACGGGGCTCGGGGGAGGAAACACCATATATTTT
-	TRBD1	TRBJ1-2	TRBV28	CASGSADRVVGYTF	TGTGCCAGCGGATCGGCCGACAGGGTGGTTGGCTACACCTTC
-	-	TRBJ2-7	TRBV21-1	CASSSCDRAHYEQYF	TGTGCCAGCAGCTCCTGTGACAGGGCACACTACGAGCAGTACTTC
-	TRBD2	TRBJ2-3	TRBV4-3	CASSQDTLAGGLGDTQYF	TGCGCCAGCAGCCAAGACACGTTAGCGGGGGGGCTAGGGGATACGCAGTATTTT
-	TRBD1	TRBJ2-2	TRBV6-4	CASSGQGADTGELFF	TGTGCCAGCAGTGGACAGGGGGCGGACACCGGGGAGCTGTTTTTT
-	TRBD2	TRBJ2-3	TRBV5-1	CASSLAGGGADTQYF	TGCGCCAGCAGCTTGGCGGGCGGGGGGGCAGATACGCAGTATTTT
-	TRBD1	TRBJ1-6	TRBV4-3	CASSQARTGTSPLHF	TGCGCCAGCAGCCAAGCCCGGACAGGAACTTCACCCCTCCACTTT
-	-	TRBJ1-5	TRBV27	CASSLTGISNQPQHF	TGTGCCAGCAGCCTAACAGGGATAAGCAATCAGCCCCAGCATTTT
-	-	TRBJ1-5	TRBV19	CASSILQGSNQPQHF	TGTGCCAGTAGTATCTTACAGGGCAGCAATCAGCCCCAGCATTTT
-	-	TRBJ2-7	TRBV7-2	CASSLPLRSYEQYF	TGTGCCAGCAGCCTTCCACTGCGGTCCTACGAGCAGTACTTC
few	TRBD1	TRBJ1-1	TRBV2	CASSVVGTGFGNTEAFF	TGTGCCAGCAGTGTAGTTGGGACAGGATTCGGGAACACTGAAGCTTTCTTT